What follows are 24 T cell receptor beta chains derived from one specimen sequenced in a study of post-analysis software for immune sequencing data. Findings of the study overall: TRBV5-6, TRBV5-1 and TRBV20-1 belonged to a set of about 5 TRBV segments that were more frequent in patients than controls.

Prepared libraries of TCR beta cDNA carried unique molecular identifiers. Via MiXCR, TCRdb re-called the PCR reads, giving one row per CDR3 protein. Of about 800,000 distinct CDR3 sequences in the sample, around 27% were seen once. These TCRs' antigens remain unknown. The material sequenced was blood. The source is a girl between 10 and 17 years old with multiple sclerosis.

This clonotype turned up a few times. V is TRBV10-3 and J is TRBJ1-3; no firm D call. V lost 7 bases and J 2 bases, leaving 6 bases between the germline ends. The germline V gene has CDR1 ENHRY and CDR2 SYGVKD. This CDR3 is 12 amino acids long. CDR3 sequence (DNA): TGTGCCATCAACTCCGCTGGAAACACCATATATTTT. It specifies CAINSAGNTIYF.

The chain joins TRBV28 to TRBJ2-7; possibly TRBD2 for D (7 bases). Germline values: CDR1 MDHEN, CDR2 SYDVKM. There are 17 residues in the CDR3. With 1 base removed from V and 3 bases from J, the gap between germline ends came to 19 bases. The CDR3 region has the DNA TGTGCCAGCAGTTTATTTGCGGGGGCCGGGTTGAGCTACGAGCAGTACTTC. It translates to CASSLFAGAGLSYEQYF.

The rearrangement links TRBV7-6 to TRBJ2-1; D is undetermined. There are 16 residues in the CDR3. V shed 5 bases and J shed 0 bases, with 14 bases lying between them. The germline V gene has CDR1 SGHVS and CDR2 FNYEAQ. The DNA of the CDR3 is TGTGCCAGCAGCCCAGAAGACATATTCTCCTACAATGAGCAGTTCTTC. Amino acid sequence: CASSPEDIFSYNEQFF. The full variable domain, rest sourced from reference TRBV7-6 and TRBJ2-1, is GAGVSQSPRYKVTKRGQDVALRCDPISGHVSLYWYRQALGQGPEFLTYFNYEAQQDKSGLPNDRFSAERPEGSISTLTIQRTEQRDSAMYRCASSPEDIFSYNEQFFGPGTRLTVL.

This clonotype appeared a few times. The rearrangement uses TRBV3-1 and TRBJ1-1; D unresolved. The germline CDR1 and CDR2 sequences are LGHDT and YNNKEL (reference sequence). There are 15 residues in the CDR3. Trimming shortened V by 0 bases and J by 0 bases, and 8 bases separated the two germline ends. CDR3 sequence reads: CASSQESAMNTEAFF. The DNA for the CDR3 is TGTGCCAGCAGCCAAGAGTCAGCCATGAACACTGAAGCTTTCTTT.

This clonotype showed up just a few times. This chain uses TRBV20-1 with TRBJ1-4; 11 bases fit TRBD1. CDR3 length equals 14 residues. Germline V gives CDR1 DFQATT, CDR2 SNEGSKA (reference sequence). The V gene end was trimmed by 4 bases and the J gene end by 6 bases; junction bases not matched to a gene: 4. The CDR3 bases are TGCAGTGCTAAGGACAGGGGGCGTCATGAAAAACTGTTTTTT. Its translation is CSAKDRGRHEKLFF.

This clonotype turned up a few times. J is TRBJ2-1 and V is TRBV20-1, with 10 nucleotides matching TRBD2. The length of the CDR3 is 15 residues. The germline gives CDR1 DFQATT, CDR2 SNEGSKA (reference sequence). With 4 bases clipped from V and 10 bases from J, the junction kept 13 bases outside the gene matches. DNA for the CDR3: TGCAGTGCTATCCCAGCTAGCGGGAGTGGGCGGGAGCAGTTCTTC. It codes for CSAIPASGSGREQFF.

This clonotype has a handful of counts. The chain carries TRBV15 and TRBJ1-1; no definite D call. V shed 0 bases and J shed 1 base, with 9 bases lying between them. CDR1 is LNHNV and CDR2 is YYDKDF in the germline V gene (reference sequence). The CDR3 is 15 residues long. The CDR3 sequence: CATSRDSRANTEAFF. CDR3 coding DNA: TGTGCCACCAGCAGAGATTCGAGGGCGAACACTGAAGCTTTCTTT. Variable domain in full (rest from reference TRBV15 and TRBJ1-1): DAMVIQNPRYQVTQFGKPVTLSCSQTLNHNVMYWYQQKSSQAPKLLFHYYDKDFNNEADTPDNFQSRRPNTSFCFLDIRSPGLGDTAMYLCATSRDSRANTEAFFGQGTRLTVV.

This clonotype turned up a few times. This chain joins TRBV14 and TRBJ2-5; maybe TRBD1 (5 bases). The ends were cut back, 1 base at V and 5 bases at J, with 17 bases in the middle. Germline V gene data show CDR1 as SGHDN and CDR2 as FVKESK. The CDR3 runs 16 residues. CDR3 amino acids: CASSQGSIRVGETQYF. The CDR3 DNA is TGTGCCAGCAGCCAAGGGTCCATCAGGGTGGGCGAGACCCAGTACTTC.

This sequence joins TRBV21-1 and TRBJ2-7; the listed D gene, TRBD2, was not tested against the DNA. TRBV21-1 is a documented pseudogene. This CDR3 comprises 15 residues. CDR3 sequence: CASSIPSGGRYEQYF. The CDR3 DNA follows: TGTGCCAGCAGCATTCCTAGCGGGGGGAGATACGAGCAGTACTTC.

The chain uses TRBV5-1 and TRBJ2-1; 7 nucleotides line up with TRBD1. J gave up 10 bases and V 2 bases, and 6 bases lay outside the gene matches. The CDR3 covers 13 residues. Germline CDR1 and CDR2: SGHRS and YFSETQ. CDR3 coding DNA: TGCGCCAGCAGCTTTAAACAGGGGTCGGAGCAGTTCTTC. Its translation is CASSFKQGSEQFF. The full variable domain, its missing parts supplied by reference TRBV5-1 and TRBJ2-1, is KAGVTQTPRYLIKTRGQQVTLSCSPISGHRSVSWYQQTPGQGLQFLFEYFSETQRNKGNFPGRFSGRQFSNSRSEMNVSTLELGDSALYLCASSFKQGSEQFFGPGTRLTVL.

The chain joins TRBV5-1 to TRBJ2-4; D unclear. This CDR3 has 16 residues. Germline V gene lookup returns CDR1 SGHRS and CDR2 YFSETQ. V gave up 0 bases and J gave up 2 bases, with 12 bases separating them. Here the CDR3 DNA reads TGCGCCAGCAGCTTGGAGGGTTGGGGTCCCAAAAACATTCAGTACTTC. Protein product: CASSLEGWGPKNIQYF.

J is TRBJ1-2 and V is TRBV9; possible D gene TRBD1, 5 bases. The CDR3 totals 15 residues. Germline V gene lookup returns CDR1 SGDLS and CDR2 YYNGEE. With 2 bases removed from V and 2 bases from J, the gap between germline ends came to 13 bases. CDR3 sequence: CASSVTPGGNYGYTF. The CDR3, as DNA: TGTGCCAGCAGCGTGACGCCTGGGGGGAACTATGGCTACACCTTC.

The chain has TRBV10-3 and TRBJ2-1; TRBD2 aligns across 8 bases. The CDR3 spans 16 residues. V trimming: 11 bases; J trimming: 4 bases; junction bases outside the gene matches: 16. CDR1 is ENHRY and CDR2 is SYGVKD in the germline V gene. CDR3 sequence (DNA): TGTGCCGCACGGGATGGGCTAGCGGGTATATACAATGAGCAGTTCTTC. This translates into CAARDGLAGIYNEQFF.

This sequence joins TRBV6-1 and TRBJ1-1; 11 bases are a match to TRBD1. The length of the CDR3 is 16 residues. The V gene end was trimmed by 6 bases and the J gene end by 4 bases; junction bases not matched to a gene: 10. Germline V gene sequence: CDR1 MNHNS, CDR2 SASEGT. The chain's CDR3 is CASSTGTGGVGTEAFF. The CDR3 DNA follows: TGTGCCAGCAGCACCGGGACAGGGGGGGTTGGCACTGAAGCTTTCTTT.

V usage is TRBV3-1 and J usage is TRBJ2-7, with D tentatively TRBD2 (6 bases). V was pared by 1 base and J by 5 bases, with 15 bases between. CDR3 length: 15 residues. Germline V gene lookup returns CDR1 LGHDT and CDR2 YNNKEL (reference sequence). CDR3 in DNA: TGTGCCAGCAGCCAAGGTCGGGGGAGTAACGACGAGCAGTACTTC. Its translation: CASSQGRGSNDEQYF.

This clonotype was observed a handful of times. The chain links TRBV18 to TRBJ2-7; the D call may be TRBD1 or TRBD2 (5 bases each). Trimming shortened V by 2 bases and J by 2 bases, and 13 bases separated the two germline ends. This CDR3 region has 15 residues. Germline CDR1 reads KGHSH; CDR2 reads LQKENI. The CDR3 spells CASSPIRENAYEQYF. CDR3 in DNA: TGTGCCAGCTCACCAATCAGGGAGAATGCCTACGAGCAGTACTTC. Based on the CDR3 plus reference TRBV18 and TRBJ2-7, the full variable domain is NAGVMQNPRHLVRRRGQEARLRCSPMKGHSHVYWYRQLPEEGLKFMVYLQKENIIDESGMPKERFSAEFPKEGPSILRIQQVVRGDSAAYFCASSPIRENAYEQYFGPGTRLTVT.

The V gene is TRBV18, the J gene TRBJ1-1, with D possibly TRBD1 on 6 matching bases. Per the germline V gene, CDR1 is KGHSH and CDR2 is LQKENI. V gave up 3 bases and J gave up 6 bases, with 11 bases separating them. The CDR3 is 13 amino acids. CDR3 in amino acids: CASSPGPGAEAFF. For the CDR3, the DNA is TGTGCCAGCTCACCGGGGCCAGGGGCTGAAGCTTTCTTT.

This clonotype was detected only a few times. The chain uses TRBV7-2 and TRBJ2-1; 8 bases are shared with TRBD2. Germline trimming cut 5 bases from V and 9 bases from J; bases unmatched to any gene: 9. Germline V gene sequence: CDR1 SGHTA, CDR2 FQGNSA. The CDR3 is made up of 14 amino acids. CDR3 sequence (DNA): TGTGCCAGCAGCCTCCCTAGTCGGGGGGGTGAGCAGTTCTTC. Its protein is CASSLPSRGGEQFF.

In the case of this clonotype: Since a much larger clone is just one base distant, this may be a read error. This chain joins TRBV29-1 and TRBJ2-6; D is perhaps TRBD2 (6 bases). The V end lost 4 bases, the J end lost 2 bases, and 9 bases lay between the germline ends. Germline V lookup: CDR1 SQVTM, CDR2 ANQGSEA. The CDR3 consists of 14 residues. CDR3 nucleotide sequence: TGCAGCGTTGTTGGGGGGACTGGGGCCAACGTCCTGACTTTC. Its protein product is CSVVGGTGANVLTF.

V and J are TRBV29-1 and TRBJ2-7; perhaps TRBD2 as D (5 bases). Near its end, the DNA agrees better with TRBJ2-5, so the J call may be wrong. Germline assignment: CDR1 SQVTM and CDR2 ANQGSEA. The CDR3 runs 14 residues. The chain's CDR3 is CSVEERRWTETQYF. The CDR3 DNA reads TGCAGCGTTGAAGAAAGGAGGTGGACAGAGACCCAGTACTTC.

This clonotype was seen a few times. The V gene is TRBV20-1, the J gene TRBJ1-6; perhaps TRBD1 as D (6 bases). The length of the CDR3 is 14 residues. Trimming cost V 1 base and J 8 bases, with 12 bases left between them. Germline assignment: CDR1 DFQATT and CDR2 SNEGSKA (reference sequence). CDR3 DNA sequence: TGCAGTGCTAGAGCTACGGGGGCTGATTCACCCCTCCACTTT. Its protein product is CSARATGADSPLHF.

J is TRBJ2-1 and V is TRBV9; TRBD2 matches 15 bases. V was pared by 0 bases and J by 1 base, with 5 bases of the junction left unmatched. CDR1 SGDLS and CDR2 YYNGEE come from the germline V gene. This CDR3 comprises 19 residues. In DNA, the CDR3 is TGTGCCAGCAGCGTAGAAGCGGGACTAGCGGGAGGTTCCTACAATGAGCAGTTCTTC. It translates to CASSVEAGLAGGSYNEQFF. Supplemented by reference TRBV9 and TRBJ2-1, the full variable domain reads DSGVTQTPKHLITATGQRVTLRCSPRSGDLSVYWYQQSLDQGLQFLIQYYNGEERAKGNILERFSAQQFPDLHSELNLSSLELGDSALYFCASSVEAGLAGGSYNEQFFGPGTRLTVL.

This clonotype was observed a few times. The gene calls are TRBV27 and TRBJ2-7, with TRBD2 matching over 7 bases. CDR3 length: 15 residues. Germline V gene data show CDR1 as MNHEY and CDR2 as SMNVEV (reference sequence). V gave up 2 bases and J gave up 5 bases; unmatched junction bases: 9. CDR3 protein: CASSLAGEGPHEQYF. The CDR3 region has the DNA TGTGCCAGCAGTTTAGCGGGGGAAGGTCCCCACGAGCAGTACTTC.

This clonotype was counted many times. The chain couples TRBV7-2 to TRBJ2-5, with TRBD2 as a possible D gene (6 bases). Germline V lookup: CDR1 SGHTA, CDR2 FQGNSA. Trimming took off 6 bases at V and 4 bases at J, with 15 bases between the two ends. CDR3 length: 14 residues. As DNA, the CDR3 is TGTGCCAGCAGGGCCGCCGGGAGCTTAGAGACCCAGTACTTC. It is translated as CASRAAGSLETQYF.